The text below deals with one T cell receptor (beta chain). TCRdb called the 5' RACE reads again in MiXCR, with one record for every CDR3 protein. The sample consists of 260,000 or so distinct CDR3 sequences, approximately 6.8% of them appearing once. This CDR3 is 21 amino acids long. The V gene's germline CDR1 is KGHDR and CDR2 SFDVKD. V lost 4 bases to trimming and J lost 8 bases; unmatched junction nucleotides: 19. The entry originates in a study of identical twins. The data also belong to a second study, concerning yellow fever vaccine responses in identical twins.

The sequence was obtained from a woman under 30 in good health. The material sequenced was CD8+ T cells sorted from blood. J is TRBJ2-1 and V is TRBV24-1; 16 bases match TRBD2. CDR3 sequence reads: CATSDPNVPGLAGGGLDEQFF. CDR3 bases: TGTGCCACCAGTGACCCCAATGTCCCGGGACTAGCGGGAGGGGGGTTGGATGAGCAGTTCTTC.